A selection of T cell receptor beta chains follows, all from one sample in a study of vaccination effects on CD4 cells after COVID-19. These receptors have no known antigen. Sequenced by immunoSEQ multiplex PCR; TCRdb stores in-frame clones only, minus some. The sample shows fewer than 30,000 clones, 73% of them seen only once. The source was CD4+ T cells from PBMCs cultured with SARS-CoV-2 spike peptides, collected after COVID-19 vaccination. These receptor sequences come from a human donor who received a COVID-19 vaccine. The CDR3 runs from the conserved cysteine through the conserved F or W. The order of the fields is J gene, clone size, V gene, D gene, CDR3 DNA, CDR3 protein. D genes are given only for firm matches. Where a row states a size, it is once, few, many or the class of an expanded clone; other rows omit it.

j_call: TRBJ1-1
clone_size: .
v_call: TRBV20-1
d_call: .
cdr3_nt: TGCAGTGCTAGTCGGGGACGGGTGAACACTGAAGCTTTCTTT
cdr3_aa: CSASRGRVNTEAFF

j_call: TRBJ1-2
clone_size: .
v_call: TRBV5-6
d_call: .
cdr3_nt: TGTGCCAGCAGCCCCCCCAGGACAAACTATGGCTACACCTTC
cdr3_aa: CASSPPRTNYGYTF

j_call: TRBJ1-2
clone_size: .
v_call: TRBV19
d_call: .
cdr3_nt: TGTGCCAGTAGTATACGAAGGGGCTCTGAAAATGGCTACACCTTC
cdr3_aa: CASSIRRGSENGYTF

j_call: TRBJ2-1
clone_size: .
v_call: TRBV7-2
d_call: TRBD2
cdr3_nt: TGTGCCAGCAGTCCCTATAGCGGGACGTACTACAATGAGCAGTTCTTC
cdr3_aa: CASSPYSGTYYNEQFF

j_call: TRBJ2-2
clone_size: .
v_call: TRBV6-5
d_call: .
cdr3_nt: TGTGCCAGCAGGGAGACAGGGAACACCGGGGAGCTGTTTTTT
cdr3_aa: CASRETGNTGELFF

j_call: TRBJ1-5
clone_size: .
v_call: TRBV12-3/TRBV12-4
d_call: .
cdr3_nt: TGTGCCAGCAGTTTTGGACGGAATCAGCCCCAGCATTTT
cdr3_aa: CASSFGRNQPQHF

j_call: TRBJ2-6
clone_size: .
v_call: TRBV14
d_call: .
cdr3_nt: TGTGCCAGCAGCCAAGATTCCGGGGCCAACGTCCTGACTTTC
cdr3_aa: CASSQDSGANVLTF

j_call: TRBJ1-1
clone_size: .
v_call: TRBV19
d_call: .
cdr3_nt: TGTGCCGGCAAAGTCCGGGACGGGAAAGACACTGAAGCTTTCTTT
cdr3_aa: CAGKVRDGKDTEAFF

j_call: TRBJ1-6
clone_size: .
v_call: TRBV19
d_call: TRBD1
cdr3_nt: TGTGCCAGTAGTATAGGGCAGGGGGCCGAACCCCTCCACTTT
cdr3_aa: CASSIGQGAEPLHF

j_call: TRBJ1-5
clone_size: .
v_call: TRBV7-2
d_call: .
cdr3_nt: TGTGCCAGCAGCTTTTACAGTGATCAGCCCCAGCATTTT
cdr3_aa: CASSFYSDQPQHF

j_call: TRBJ2-6
clone_size: .
v_call: TRBV6-2/TRBV6-3
d_call: .
cdr3_nt: TGTGCCAGCAGTTTCAGGGCTGCTGGGGCCAACGTCCTGACTTTC
cdr3_aa: CASSFRAAGANVLTF

j_call: TRBJ2-3
clone_size: .
v_call: TRBV29-1
d_call: .
cdr3_nt: TGCAGCGTTGGGAGCGGGTCTAGCACAGATACGCAGTATTTT
cdr3_aa: CSVGSGSSTDTQYF

j_call: TRBJ1-4
clone_size: .
v_call: TRBV7-9
d_call: .
cdr3_nt: TGTGCCAGCAGCTTAGTCACAGGCTCGAATGAAAAACTGTTTTTT
cdr3_aa: CASSLVTGSNEKLFF

j_call: TRBJ2-4
clone_size: .
v_call: TRBV25-1
d_call: .
cdr3_nt: TGTGCCAGCAGTGAACCCAACCTTAAGGACGCTCAGTACTTC
cdr3_aa: CASSEPNLKDAQYF

j_call: TRBJ1-3
clone_size: .
v_call: TRBV2
d_call: .
cdr3_nt: TGTGCCAGGAAAGGGGATGGAAACACCATATATTTT
cdr3_aa: CARKGDGNTIYF

j_call: TRBJ2-7
clone_size: .
v_call: TRBV20-1
d_call: .
cdr3_nt: TGCAGTGCTAGGAGCGGACACGAGCAGTACTTC
cdr3_aa: CSARSGHEQYF

j_call: TRBJ2-3
clone_size: .
v_call: TRBV2
d_call: .
cdr3_nt: TGTGCCAGCAGTGAAGTCTTCAGGGGCACAGATACGCAGTATTTT
cdr3_aa: CASSEVFRGTDTQYF

j_call: TRBJ2-5
clone_size: .
v_call: TRBV7-9
d_call: TRBD2
cdr3_nt: TGTGCCAGCAGCAGCGGGAGGTCGGAGACCCAGTACTTC
cdr3_aa: CASSSGRSETQYF

j_call: TRBJ2-7
clone_size: .
v_call: TRBV5-5
d_call: .
cdr3_nt: TGTGCCAGCAGCTTGGGGGCTAGCTGGGTAGCTCAAAGCTACGAGCAGTACTTC
cdr3_aa: CASSLGASWVAQSYEQYF

j_call: TRBJ2-1
clone_size: few
v_call: TRBV5-5
d_call: .
cdr3_nt: TGTGCCAGCAGCGCCCGGGGCACCTCTGGCAATGAGCAGTTCTTC
cdr3_aa: CASSARGTSGNEQFF

j_call: TRBJ2-5
clone_size: .
v_call: TRBV7-7
d_call: TRBD1
cdr3_nt: TGTGCCAGCAGCTCACAGGACAGGGAAGAGACCCAGTACTTC
cdr3_aa: CASSSQDREETQYF

j_call: TRBJ2-3
clone_size: .
v_call: TRBV2
d_call: TRBD2
cdr3_nt: TGTGCCAGCAGGATAGCTAGCGGTTGGGCAGATACGCAGTATTTT
cdr3_aa: CASRIASGWADTQYF

j_call: TRBJ2-3
clone_size: .
v_call: TRBV5-1
d_call: TRBD1
cdr3_nt: TGCGCCAGCAGCTTGGGGTCGACAGGGGGAGCAGATACGCAGTATTTT
cdr3_aa: CASSLGSTGGADTQYF

j_call: TRBJ2-7
clone_size: .
v_call: TRBV20-1
d_call: .
cdr3_nt: TGCAGTGCCGGCGACAACTACGAGCAGTACTTC
cdr3_aa: CSAGDNYEQYF

j_call: TRBJ1-4
clone_size: .
v_call: TRBV29-1
d_call: .
cdr3_nt: TGCAGCGTTGAAGAGACAGAAGGAGCTAATGAAAAACTGTTTTTT
cdr3_aa: CSVEETEGANEKLFF

j_call: TRBJ1-4
clone_size: .
v_call: TRBV19
d_call: .
cdr3_nt: TGTGCCAGTAGTACCGAACAAACCGCAACTAATGAAAAACTGTTTTTT
cdr3_aa: CASSTEQTATNEKLFF

j_call: TRBJ1-1
clone_size: .
v_call: TRBV24-1
d_call: .
cdr3_nt: TGTGCCAAACGGACGAATTGGGGAGACGGGACTGAAGCTTTCTTT
cdr3_aa: CAKRTNWGDGTEAFF